These 13 T cell receptor beta chains originate from one sample sequenced in a study of T cell repertoires in cytomegalovirus infection. TCRdb used MiXCR to reprocess the reads, holding one entry per CDR3 protein. The sample records about 470,000 distinct CDR3 sequences, roughly 46% being singletons. No antigens are known for them. Sample: cultured PBMCs, taken from culture after CMV antigen stimulation. The receptors stem from a human donor in good health (CMV status not recorded). Some clones in this sample may be carry-over from other donors' samples.

The chain is built from TRBV12-3 or TRBV12-4 and TRBJ2-1, with 7 bases identical to TRBD2. The CDR3 has 15 residues. V trimming: 1 base; J trimming: 6 bases; junction bases outside the gene matches: 6. The DNA for the CDR3 is TGTGCCAGCAGTTTAGGGGGGAGGGTTTTCAATGAGCAGTTCTTC. It specifies CASSLGGRVFNEQFF.

The chain joins TRBV19 to TRBJ2-1; D unclear. The CDR3 covers 11 residues. The germline V and J ends were trimmed by 4 bases and 7 bases, with 5 bases remaining between them. Germline values: CDR1 LNHDA, CDR2 SQIVND (reference sequence). CDR3 bases: TGTGCCAGTAGTAACCTGAATGAGCAGTTCTTC. It yields the protein CASSNLNEQFF.

The chain links TRBV15 to TRBJ2-7; tentative D call: TRBD1 (6 bases). Trimming stripped 5 bases from V and 3 bases from J, with 14 bases between. This CDR3 has 14 amino acids. Per the germline V gene, CDR1 is LNHNV and CDR2 is YYDKDF (reference sequence). The CDR3 nucleotides are TGTGCCACCAGCTCCAGGGGCGCAGACTACGAGCAGTACTTC. Its translation: CATSSRGADYEQYF.

The genes are TRBV4-2 and TRBJ1-6; possibly TRBD1 for D (6 bases). V lost 3 bases, J lost 9 bases, and 12 bases lay in between. Germline loops: CDR1 LGHNA, CDR2 YNFKEQ. CDR3 length: 14 residues. This chain's CDR3 is CASSHSDRGSPLHF. CDR3 nucleotides: TGTGCCAGCAGCCACTCGGACAGAGGTTCACCCCTCCACTTT.

The sample holds one count of this clonotype. This chain joins TRBV5-1 and TRBJ1-6, with D possibly matching TRBD1 (6 bases). The V gene lost 4 bases and the J gene lost 5 bases, with 13 bases spanning the gap. Germline assignment: CDR1 SGHRS and CDR2 YFSETQ. This CDR3 contains 15 residues. CDR3 region: CASSPAPGDNSPLHF. The CDR3 nucleotides are TGCGCCAGCAGCCCAGCCCCAGGGGATAATTCACCCCTCCACTTT.

In its sample, this clonotype was seen a few times. This chain uses TRBV7-8 with TRBJ2-5; 10 positions agree with TRBD2. The CDR3 totals 14 residues. V lost 3 bases to trimming and J lost 5 bases; unmatched junction nucleotides: 3. The germline V gene encodes CDR1 SGHVS and CDR2 FQNEAQ. This CDR3 reads CASSFLAGDETQYF. In DNA form, the CDR3 reads TGTGCCAGCAGCTTTCTAGCGGGGGATGAGACCCAGTACTTC.

The J gene is TRBJ2-7, the V gene TRBV14; D uncertain. Trimming stripped 2 bases from V and 1 base from J, with 6 bases between. Germline loops: CDR1 SGHDN, CDR2 FVKESK. CDR3 length: 13 amino acids. CDR3 in DNA: TGTGCCAGCAGCCAACTGGGTTCCTACGAGCAGTACTTC. Translation gives CASSQLGSYEQYF. The full variable domain, rest sourced from reference TRBV14 and TRBJ2-7, is EAGVTQFPSHSVIEKGQTVTLRCDPISGHDNLYWYRRVMGKEIKFLLHFVKESKQDESGMPNNRFLAERTGGTYSTLKVQPAELEDSGVYFCASSQLGSYEQYFGPGTRLTVT.

Details on this clonotype: A junction boundary mismatches the germline segment, possibly from a read error. The V call is TRBV20-1, the J call TRBJ1-3; no reliable D call. The CDR3 runs to 13 residues. From germline, CDR1 is DFQATT and CDR2 SNEGSKA (reference sequence). The CDR3 nucleotides are TGCAGTGCGGCGAAATCCCGGGGAACCACCATATATTTT. This sequence encodes CSAAKSRGTTIYF.

The J gene is TRBJ2-3, the V gene TRBV7-2; 8 nucleotides line up with TRBD2. CDR1 SGHTA and CDR2 FQGNSA come from the germline V gene. J was trimmed by 7 bases and V by 5 bases; bases with no gene match: 20. The CDR3 contains 18 residues. CDR3 protein: CASSLQDISTSAENTQYF. CDR3 DNA sequence: TGTGCCAGCAGCCTCCAAGACATATCGACTAGCGCGGAGAATACGCAGTATTTT.

V usage is TRBV7-8 and J usage is TRBJ2-1, with 7 nucleotides matching TRBD2. The junction had 16 bases not matched to a gene; V was cut back by 5 bases and J by 3 bases. Germline-derived CDR1 and CDR2 are SGHVS and FQNEAQ. This CDR3 is built from 18 residues. The CDR3 sequence is CASSPRTDRDYIYNEQFF. CDR3 DNA: TGTGCCAGCAGCCCCCGGACCGACCGGGACTACATCTACAATGAGCAGTTCTTC.

This rearrangement joins TRBV2 to TRBJ2-7; D could derive from TRBD1 or TRBD2 (5 bases each). Trimming took off 10 bases at V and 0 bases at J, with 10 bases between the two ends. The CDR3 is 12 amino acids. Germline CDR1 is SNHLY and CDR2 is FYNNEI. The CDR3 is CAIRDGSYEQYF. The CDR3 bases are TGTGCCATACGGGACGGCTCCTACGAGCAGTACTTC.

The V call is TRBV2, the J call TRBJ2-7; 7 bases align to TRBD2. Germline values: CDR1 SNHLY, CDR2 FYNNEI. The CDR3 contains 11 residues. The CDR3 nucleotides are TGTGCAACCCAGCGGGGATCCGAGCAGTACTTC. This encodes CATQRGSEQYF.

The chain joins TRBV27 to TRBJ2-7; either TRBD1 or TRBD2 may fit D (5 bases each). CDR3 size: 17 residues. Germline V gene sequence: CDR1 MNHEY, CDR2 SMNVEV (reference sequence). Trimming removed 3 bases at V and 2 bases at J, with 20 bases between. Here the CDR3 DNA reads TGTGCCAGCAGTTTGAGGGCCAGGCAGGGCCGGACCTACGAGCAGTACTTC. It translates to CASSLRARQGRTYEQYF.